This T cell receptor beta chain derives from a study of shared clonotypes between healthy human individuals. Points from the study as a whole: Shared clonotypes across all four donors exceeded non-shared ones in generation probability. On the whole, naive subsets had larger estimated richness than memory subsets had.

Details on this clone: The antigen is not known.

Losses at the gene ends were 1 base for V and 4 bases for J; bases not matched to a gene: 6. This CDR3 spans 15 amino acids. Germline V gene lookup returns CDR1 SGHTA and CDR2 FQGNSA. Measured with immunoSEQ multiplex PCR; TCRdb has only the in-frame clones, and not every one. The sample records hundreds of thousands of clones, around 72% being singletons. The sequence was collected from a woman in her thirties in good health. The chain recombines TRBV7-2 with TRBJ2-7; 8 bases are a match to TRBD2. The sequenced sample was memory CD4+ T cells sorted from blood. As for subset: CD45RA-negative fraction. The CDR3 reads CASSLVLAETYEQYF. For the CDR3, the DNA is TGTGCCAGCAGCTTAGTACTAGCGGAGACTTACGAGCAGTACTTC.